The TCR beta chain described here comes from a study of shared clonotypes between healthy human individuals. Donors comprised healthy HIV-negative adults lacking recent acute infections or vaccinations. About 90 million PBMCs per unsorted sample were used for genomic DNA. Genomic DNA from each subset was divided evenly over several immunoSEQ plates. For unsorted PBMC, 300 ng DNA per replicate equaled tens of thousands of T cell genomes. Using immunoSEQ multiplex PCR, the repertoire was profiled, and TCRdb retains in-frame clones only, with some absent. The sample shows fewer than 600,000 clones, roughly three quarters of them seen only once. This CDR3 contains 15 residues. Between the trimmed V and J ends, which lost 3 bases and 5 bases, there was a span of 17 bases. Germline lookup yields CDR1 KGHSH and CDR2 LQKENI.

The sequence was obtained from a woman in her thirties or forties in good health. Some clones in this sample may be carry-over from other donors' samples. This chain uses TRBV18 with TRBJ2-7; D tentatively fits TRBD1 or TRBD2 (5 bases each). Sequenced sample: PBMCs. CDR3: CASSPRAPMGDEQYF. CDR3 nucleotide sequence: TGTGCCAGCTCACCCCGGGCTCCAATGGGGGACGAGCAGTACTTC.